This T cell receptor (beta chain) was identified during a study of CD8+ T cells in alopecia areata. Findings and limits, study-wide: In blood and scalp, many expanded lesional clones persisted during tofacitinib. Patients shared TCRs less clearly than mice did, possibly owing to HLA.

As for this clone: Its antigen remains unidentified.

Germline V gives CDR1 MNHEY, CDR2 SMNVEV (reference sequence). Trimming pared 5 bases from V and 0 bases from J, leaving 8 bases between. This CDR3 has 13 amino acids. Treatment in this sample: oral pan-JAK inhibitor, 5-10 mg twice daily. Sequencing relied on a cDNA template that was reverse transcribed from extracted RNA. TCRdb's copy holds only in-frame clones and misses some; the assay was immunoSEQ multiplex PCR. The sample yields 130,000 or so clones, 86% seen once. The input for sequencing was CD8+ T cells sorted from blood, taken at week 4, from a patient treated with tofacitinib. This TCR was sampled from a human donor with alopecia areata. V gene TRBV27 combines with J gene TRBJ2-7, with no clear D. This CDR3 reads CASSVKSSYEQYF. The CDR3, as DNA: TGTGCCAGCAGTGTAAAGAGCTCCTACGAGCAGTACTTC.